The sequence of this T cell receptor beta chain was determined in a study of shared clonotypes between healthy human individuals. The germline CDR1 and CDR2 sequences are SGHTA and FQGNSA. The CDR3 contains 17 residues. V shed 0 bases and J shed 1 base, with 13 bases lying between them. Measured with immunoSEQ multiplex PCR; TCRdb has only the in-frame clones, and not every one. This sample has more than 1,200,000 clones, with 97% to 99% found just once. The rearrangement links TRBV7-2 to TRBJ2-1; D is unclear. This TCR was sampled from a man in his thirties or forties in good health. Sequenced material: naive CD4+ T cells sorted from blood. Noted subset: CD45RA+ positively selected. DNA for the CDR3: TGTGCCAGCAGCTTAGCGGACGCCCTCGGATCCTACAATGAGCAGTTCTTC. Its translation is CASSLADALGSYNEQFF.